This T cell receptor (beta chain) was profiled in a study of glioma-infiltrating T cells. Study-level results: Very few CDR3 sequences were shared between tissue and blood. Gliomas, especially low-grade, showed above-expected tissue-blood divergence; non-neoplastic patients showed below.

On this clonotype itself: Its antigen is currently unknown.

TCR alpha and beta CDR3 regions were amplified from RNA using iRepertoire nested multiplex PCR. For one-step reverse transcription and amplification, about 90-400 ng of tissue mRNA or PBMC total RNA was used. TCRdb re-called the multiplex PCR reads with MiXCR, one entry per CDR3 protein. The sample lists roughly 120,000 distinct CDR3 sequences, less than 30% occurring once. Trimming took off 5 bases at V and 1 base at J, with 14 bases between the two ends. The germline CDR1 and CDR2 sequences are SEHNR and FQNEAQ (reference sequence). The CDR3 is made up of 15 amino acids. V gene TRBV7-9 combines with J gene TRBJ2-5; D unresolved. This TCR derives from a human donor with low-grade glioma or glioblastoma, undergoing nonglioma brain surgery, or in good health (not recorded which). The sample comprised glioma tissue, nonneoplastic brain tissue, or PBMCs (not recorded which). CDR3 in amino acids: CASSTLPTPQETQYF. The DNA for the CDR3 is TGTGCCAGCAGCACGCTACCTACTCCCCAAGAGACCCAGTACTTC. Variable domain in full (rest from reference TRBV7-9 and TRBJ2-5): DTGVSQNPRHKITKRGQNVTFRCDPISEHNRLYWYRQTLGQGPEFLTYFQNEAQLEKSRLLSDRFSAERPKGSFSTLEIQRTEQGDSAMYLCASSTLPTPQETQYFGPGTRLLVL.